What follows describes a single T cell receptor beta chain. CDR3 length equals 15 residues. The germline V and J ends were trimmed by 5 bases and 4 bases, with 15 bases remaining between them. The germline V gene has CDR1 SGHTA and CDR2 FQGNSA. Sequenced by immunoSEQ multiplex PCR; TCRdb stores in-frame clones only, minus some. Of under 35,000 clones listed, around 89% are singletons. These data are taken from a study of blood T cell repertoires in COVID-19. Overall study context: Sites across the United States, Italy and Spain contributed samples from acute and convalescent COVID-19. T cells, B-cell-depleted T cells, or PBMCs supplied cDNA or gDNA.

The source of this sequence is a man aged 55 to 70 with acute or convalescent COVID-19. The J gene is TRBJ2-1, the V gene TRBV7-2; TRBD1 is a possible D gene (6 bases). Specimen: peripheral blood. In DNA form, the CDR3 reads TGTGCCAGCAGCCCGACAGGTGGGGGTTACAATGAGCAGTTCTTC. Encoded protein: CASSPTGGGYNEQFF.